Presented here are 21 T cell receptor beta chains from one specimen sequenced in a study of identical twins (dated by TCRdb to the mid-2010s). Library construction relied on 5' RACE. TCRdb shows the sequencer as Illumina HiSeq 2000. TCRdb reprocessed the public reads (quality trimming at Q25 with fastp, clone calling with MiXCR) and kept in-frame beta chains. Merged by CDR3 protein, the rows form single entries marked with the most common genes and DNA. This sample holds about 1.7 million distinct CDR3 sequences; about 31% were observed only once. Clones ranked in the top ten supply approximately 0.25% of the sample. Specimen: cord blood. The origin of the receptors is a newborn girl in good health.

The gene calls are TRBV20-1 and TRBJ2-7; TRBD1 aligns across 9 bases. V lost 0 bases and J lost 1; bases outside the gene matches: 7. CDR3 length: 16 amino acids. The germline V gene has CDR1 DFQATT and CDR2 SNEGSKA (reference sequence). The CDR3 is CSAREGYRGPSYEQYF. The DNA of the CDR3 is TGCAGTGCTAGAGAGGGCTACAGGGGGCCTTCCTACGAGCAGTACTTC.

As concerns this clonotype: A much bigger clone sits one base away, suggesting this may be a read error. V and J are TRBV12-3 or TRBV12-4 and TRBJ2-7, with D perhaps matching TRBD1 (6 bases). Trimming pared 10 bases from V and 9 bases from J, leaving 22 bases between. The CDR3 sequence is 13 residues long. The CDR3 protein is CANTGTRSTRQYF. The CDR3 nucleotides are TGTGCCAACACCGGGACACGGTCAACGCGGCAGTACTTC.

This clonotype occurred a few times. The CDR3 DNA is TGTGCCAGCAGCCAAGGGGCCAGCGGGCTTCTCACAGATACGCAGTATTTT. The encoded protein is CASSQGASGLLTDTQYF. The chain employs TRBV3-1 and TRBJ2-3; possible D gene TRBD2, 6 bases. Germline V gene lookup returns CDR1 LGHDT and CDR2 YNNKEL (reference sequence). Trimming removed 1 base at V and 2 bases at J, with 16 bases between. The CDR3 consists of 17 residues.

V gene TRBV7-9 combines with J gene TRBJ2-3, with 8 bases identical to TRBD1. The CDR3 sequence is 17 residues long. Germline trimming cut 3 bases from V and 2 bases from J; bases unmatched to any gene: 10. Germline CDR1 is SEHNR and CDR2 is FQNEAQ (reference sequence). CDR3 sequence: CASSFEPRGRVTDTQYF. Here the CDR3 DNA reads TGTGCCAGCAGCTTCGAACCCAGGGGGCGGGTCACAGATACGCAGTATTTT.

The V call is TRBV3-1, the J call TRBJ2-7, with D perhaps TRBD1 (6 bases). This CDR3 comprises 15 residues. CDR1 and CDR2 (germline): LGHDT, YNNKEL (reference sequence). V dropped 6 bases and J dropped 2 bases, with 17 bases sitting between them. Written as DNA, the CDR3 is TGTGCCAGCAGTGCCCCGGACAGTCCGCCCTACGAGCAGTACTTC. Its protein is CASSAPDSPPYEQYF.

The chain is built from TRBV27 and TRBJ2-2; no clear D gene. The V end was cut by 3 bases, the J end by 3 bases, with 5 bases between. CDR3 length: 13 residues. Germline V gives CDR1 MNHEY, CDR2 SMNVEV (reference sequence). In DNA form, the CDR3 reads TGTGCCAGCAGTTTTCCCCACACCGGGGAGCTGTTTTTT. As protein: CASSFPHTGELFF.

This clonotype was observed a few times. This chain links TRBV29-1 with TRBJ2-1, with TRBD2 identical over 10 bases. The last part of the DNA fits TRBJ2-7 better; the J call may be wrong. The CDR3 is 18 amino acids. Germline values: CDR1 SQVTM, CDR2 ANQGSEA. The CDR3 here is CSSRSRGSSGRVYNEQYF. The CDR3 DNA sequence: TGCAGCTCAAGAAGTAGGGGATCTAGCGGGAGAGTCTACAATGAGCAGTACTTC.

The chain is built from TRBV7-9 and TRBJ2-3; no clear D. V was shortened by 5 bases and J by 11 bases, with 11 bases between the two germline ends. The CDR3 sequence is 11 residues long. The germline CDR1 and CDR2 sequences are SEHNR and FQNEAQ (reference sequence). CDR3 protein: CASSEEFRQYF. The CDR3 bases are TGTGCCAGCAGCGAGGAGTTCCGGCAGTATTTT.

This clonotype appeared a few times. The genes are TRBV12-3 or TRBV12-4 and TRBJ2-1, with D tentatively TRBD2 (6 bases). The tail of the sequence fits TRBJ2-7 better, so the J call may be wrong. This CDR3 is built from 14 residues. The CDR3 loop reads CASSGSGSYNEQYF. CDR3 nucleotide sequence: TGTGCCAGCAGTGGTAGCGGTTCCTACAATGAGCAGTACTTC.

V and J are TRBV12-3 or TRBV12-4 and TRBJ1-2; tentatively, D is TRBD1 (5 bases). V lost 6 bases and J lost 13, with 18 bases in between. The CDR3 loop spans 12 amino acids. DNA of the CDR3: TGTGCCAGCAGGACAGCGGTCGGGGAATGCACCTTC. Translating gives CASRTAVGECTF.

This clonotype was detected a few times. V usage is TRBV12-3 or TRBV12-4 and J usage is TRBJ2-5; D unclear. V lost 4 bases to trimming and J lost 4 bases, with 10 bases between them. The CDR3 has 13 residues. CDR3 amino acids: CASSSDPGETQYF. CDR3 DNA sequence: TGTGCCAGCAGTTCGGACCCGGGAGAGACCCAGTACTTC.

The V gene is TRBV7-2, the J gene TRBJ2-1; 11 bases align to TRBD2. Germline V gene data show CDR1 as SGHTA and CDR2 as FQGNSA. The CDR3 sequence is 16 residues long. J was trimmed by 8 bases and V by 6 bases; bases with no gene match: 12. The CDR3 is CASRKGGTSGHDEQFF. The CDR3 DNA is TGTGCCAGCAGAAAGGGAGGGACTAGCGGTCACGATGAGCAGTTCTTC. The full variable domain, its missing parts supplied by reference TRBV7-2 and TRBJ2-1, is GAGVSQSPSNKVTEKGKDVELRCDPISGHTALYWYRQSLGQGLEFLIYFQGNSAPDKSGLPSDRFSAERTGGSVSTLTIQRTQQEDSAVYLCASRKGGTSGHDEQFFGPGTRLTVL.

As to this clonotype: Being one base from a much bigger clone, this may be a read error. The rearrangement links TRBV4-2 to TRBJ2-7, with D unresolved. CDR3 length equals 11 residues. Germline V gene sequence: CDR1 LGHNA, CDR2 YNFKEQ. Trimming pared 2 bases from V and 7 bases from J, leaving 6 bases between. DNA of the CDR3: TGTGCCAGCAGCCAAAGACAAGAGCAGTACTTC. This codes for CASSQRQEQYF.

Comment on this clonotype: A read error may produce the germline difference seen at one junction end. V is TRBV2 and J is TRBJ1-2; D ambiguous. The CDR3 sequence is 13 residues long. CDR1 and CDR2 from the germline V gene are SNHLY and FYNNEI. DNA for the CDR3: TGTGCCAGCAGTGCCGGGGTCGGCTATGGTTACACCTTC. Translation: CASSAGVGYGYTF.

A single count supports this clonotype. An end of the junction does not agree with germline; a read error may underlie this. V is TRBV5-1 and J is TRBJ2-1, with no clear D. Germline V gene sequence: CDR1 SGHRS, CDR2 YFSETQ. The CDR3 is made up of 13 amino acids. The CDR3 sequence is CAGRPTRSYEQFF. The CDR3 bases are TGCGCCGGCAGACCGACTCGATCATATGAGCAGTTCTTC. Based on the CDR3 plus reference TRBV5-1 and TRBJ2-1, the full variable domain is KAGVTQTPRYLIKTRGQQVTLSCSPISGHRSVSWYQQTPGQGLQFLFEYFSETQRNKGNFPGRFSGRQFSNSRSEMNVSTLELGDSALYLCAGRPTRSYEQFFGPGTRLTVL.

This clonotype was counted a few times. This chain connects TRBV27 to TRBJ1-5, with TRBD1 as a possible D gene (5 bases). The germline V gene encodes CDR1 MNHEY and CDR2 SMNVEV (reference sequence). The germline V and J ends were trimmed by 6 bases and 5 bases, with 14 bases remaining between them. CDR3 size: 14 residues. The CDR3 sequence: CASSQGARDQPQHF. The CDR3 bases are TGTGCCAGCAGCCAAGGGGCCAGGGATCAGCCCCAGCATTTT.

In its sample, this clonotype was seen a few times. A read error is possible here, since a much larger clone lies one base away. The chain links TRBV28 to TRBJ2-1; D gene unclear. The V end lost 6 bases, the J end lost 12 bases, and 3 bases lay between the germline ends. Germline V gene lookup returns CDR1 MDHEN and CDR2 SYDVKM. The CDR3 spans 8 residues. In DNA, the CDR3 is TGTGCCAGCAGGCTGCAGTTCTTC. Its translation: CASRLQFF. Full variable domain (outside the CDR3, taken from reference TRBV28 and TRBJ2-1): DVKVTQSSRYLVKRTGEKVFLECVQDMDHENMFWYRQDPGLGLRLIYFSYDVKMKEKGDIPEGYSVSREKKERFSLILESASTNQTSMYLCASRLQFFGPGTRLTVL.

This clonotype has a handful of counts. The V and J genes are TRBV5-1 and TRBJ1-5; D is unclear. This CDR3 region has 15 residues. CDR1 is SGHRS and CDR2 is YFSETQ in the germline V gene. The ends were cut back, 0 bases at V and 9 bases at J, with 16 bases in the middle. The chain's CDR3 is CASSLAGTVHRPQHF. The CDR3 DNA is TGCGCCAGCAGCTTGGCCGGAACTGTTCATCGGCCCCAGCATTTT.

This clonotype was detected ten times or more. The chain combines TRBV3-1 with TRBJ2-4; 7 bases match TRBD2. Germline V gene lookup returns CDR1 LGHDT and CDR2 YNNKEL (reference sequence). V shed 4 bases and J 6 bases; nucleotides not matched to a gene: 0. The CDR3 loop spans 12 amino acids. In DNA form, the CDR3 reads TGTGCCAGCAGCCGGGAGGGAAACATTCAGTACTTC. Encoded protein: CASSREGNIQYF.

This sequence joins TRBV5-1 and TRBJ2-1; TRBD2 agrees at 8 bases. The CDR3 has 17 amino acids. Germline trimming cut 1 base from V and 8 bases from J; bases unmatched to any gene: 14. CDR1 and CDR2 (germline): SGHRS, YFSETQ. The CDR3 spells CASSLYQREPRRDEQFF. The CDR3, as DNA: TGCGCCAGCAGCTTGTACCAGCGGGAGCCCCGAAGGGATGAGCAGTTCTTC. The whole variable domain, remainder taken from reference TRBV5-1 and TRBJ2-1, is KAGVTQTPRYLIKTRGQQVTLSCSPISGHRSVSWYQQTPGQGLQFLFEYFSETQRNKGNFPGRFSGRQFSNSRSEMNVSTLELGDSALYLCASSLYQREPRRDEQFFGPGTRLTVL.

This clonotype was recorded a few times. The gene calls are TRBV4-1 and TRBJ1-2; D is undetermined. The CDR3 contains 13 residues. Germline CDR1 MGHRA, CDR2 YSYEKL. V lost 0 bases to trimming and J lost 4 bases, with 6 bases between them. Written as DNA, the CDR3 is TGCGCCAGCAGCCAAGAAAGGGTCTATGGCTACACCTTC. Translation gives CASSQERVYGYTF.